A selection of T cell receptor beta chains follows, all from one sample in a study of T-cell reconstitution after alpha-beta-depleted transplantation in children. TCRdb ran MiXCR on the PCR reads and lists one entry per CDR3 protein. This table has 450,000 to 600,000 distinct CDR3 sequences, around 17% appearing once. The source material was PBMCs from the stem cell graft donor, sampled from the stem cell graft. Every receptor here comes from a human donor who donated a stem cell graft to a child with acute lymphoblastic leukemia. Each CDR3 is given with its conserved first and last residue. A D gene is named only where the DNA matches it firmly. Expanded clones get a size class; other rows say once, few or many, or leave the size out.

NA	few	16	TRBV15	TRBJ2-2	CATSSGVILGAGELFF	TGTGCCACCAGCTCAGGGGTCATTTTAGGAGCCGGGGAGCTGTTTTTT
TRBD2	few	14	TRBV12-3/TRBV12-4	TRBJ2-1	CASSSTSGDHEQFF	TGTGCCAGCAGTTCGACTAGCGGTGACCATGAGCAGTTCTTC
TRBD1	NA	14	TRBV5-1	TRBJ1-1	CASSWDSSNTEAFF	TGCGCCAGCAGCTGGGACAGCTCAAACACTGAAGCTTTCTTT
TRBD1	NA	14	TRBV29-1	TRBJ2-1	CSVDGTGQHNEQFF	TGCAGCGTAGACGGGACAGGTCAACACAATGAGCAGTTCTTC
TRBD2	once	15	TRBV4-1	TRBJ2-7	CASSQDIGEGYEQYF	TGCGCCAGCAGCCAAGATATAGGGGAGGGGTACGAGCAGTACTTC
TRBD1	once	15	TRBV12-3/TRBV12-4	TRBJ2-3	CASSLGRGRPDTQYF	TGTGCCAGCAGTTTAGGCAGGGGGCGCCCAGATACGCAGTATTTT
TRBD2	NA	16	TRBV7-8	TRBJ2-5	CASSFEAGGTRETQYF	TGTGCCAGCAGCTTTGAAGCGGGAGGGACACGGGAGACCCAGTACTTC
NA	NA	15	TRBV20-1	TRBJ2-1	CSAVPSVHGYNEQFF	TGCAGTGCTGTCCCCTCAGTGCATGGATACAATGAGCAGTTCTTC
NA	many	11	TRBV5-1	TRBJ2-1	CASSPSREQFF	TGCGCCAGCAGCCCGAGTCGTGAGCAGTTCTTC
NA	NA	17	TRBV12-3/TRBV12-4	TRBJ2-3	CASSLATQASSTDTQYF	TGTGCCAGCAGTTTAGCAACGCAGGCGTCTAGCACAGATACGCAGTATTTT
TRBD2	few	16	TRBV12-3/TRBV12-4	TRBJ2-1	CATDLTETSLWNEQFF	TGTGCCACCGACCTCACTGAGACTAGCTTGTGGAATGAGCAGTTCTTC
NA	NA	13	TRBV29-1	TRBJ2-1	CSVVRQGGNEQFF	TGCAGCGTTGTTCGGCAGGGTGGCAATGAGCAGTTCTTC
NA	NA	13	TRBV7-9	TRBJ1-4	CASSTLGNEKLFF	TGTGCCAGCAGTACACTGGGGAATGAAAAACTGTTTTTT
NA	few	17	TRBV27	TRBJ2-7	CASSLSSATRPEGEQYF	TGTGCCAGCAGTTTATCGTCCGCTACTCGCCCTGAGGGCGAGCAGTACTTC
NA	NA	12	TRBV20-1	TRBJ2-5	CSAPDITETQYF	TGCAGTGCCCCGGACATTACGGAGACCCAGTACTTC
NA	few	13	TRBV6-1	TRBJ1-5	CASSDLDFQPQHF	TGTGCCAGCAGTGACCTAGACTTTCAGCCCCAGCATTTT